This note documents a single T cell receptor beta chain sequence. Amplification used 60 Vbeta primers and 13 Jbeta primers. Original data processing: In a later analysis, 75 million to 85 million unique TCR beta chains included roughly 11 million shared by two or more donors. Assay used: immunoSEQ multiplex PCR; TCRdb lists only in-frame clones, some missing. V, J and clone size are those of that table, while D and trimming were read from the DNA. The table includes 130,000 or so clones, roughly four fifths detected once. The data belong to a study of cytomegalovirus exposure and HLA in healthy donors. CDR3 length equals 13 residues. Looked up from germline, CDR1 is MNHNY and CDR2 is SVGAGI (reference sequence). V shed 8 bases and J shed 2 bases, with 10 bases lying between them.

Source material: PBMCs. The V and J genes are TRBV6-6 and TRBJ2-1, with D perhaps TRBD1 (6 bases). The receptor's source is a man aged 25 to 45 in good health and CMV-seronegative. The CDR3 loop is CASHPGAYNEQFF. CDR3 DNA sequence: TGTGCCAGCCATCCAGGGGCCTACAATGAGCAGTTCTTC.